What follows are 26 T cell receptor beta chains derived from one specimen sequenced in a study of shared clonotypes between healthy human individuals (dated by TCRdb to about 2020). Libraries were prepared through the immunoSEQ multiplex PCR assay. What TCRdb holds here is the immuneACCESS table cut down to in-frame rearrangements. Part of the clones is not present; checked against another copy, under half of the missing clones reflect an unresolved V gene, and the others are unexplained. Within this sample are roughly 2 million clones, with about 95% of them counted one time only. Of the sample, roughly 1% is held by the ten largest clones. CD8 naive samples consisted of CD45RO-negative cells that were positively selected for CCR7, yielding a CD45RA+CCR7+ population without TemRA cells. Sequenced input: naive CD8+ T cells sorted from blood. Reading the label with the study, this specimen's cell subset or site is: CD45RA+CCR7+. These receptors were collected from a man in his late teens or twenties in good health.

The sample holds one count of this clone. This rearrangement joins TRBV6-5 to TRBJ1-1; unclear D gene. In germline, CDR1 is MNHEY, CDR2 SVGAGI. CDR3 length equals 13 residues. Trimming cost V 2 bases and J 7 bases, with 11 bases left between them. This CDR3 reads CASSYPSADEAFF. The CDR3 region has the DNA TGTGCCAGCAGTTACCCCTCGGCTGATGAAGCTTTCTTT.

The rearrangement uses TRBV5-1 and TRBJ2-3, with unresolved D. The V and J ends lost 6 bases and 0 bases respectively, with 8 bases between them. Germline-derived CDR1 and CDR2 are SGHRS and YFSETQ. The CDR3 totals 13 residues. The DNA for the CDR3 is TGCGCCAGCACCCCTGCTAGCACAGATACGCAGTATTTT. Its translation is CASTPASTDTQYF.

CDR3 residues: CASSPTLGEQYF. The CDR3, as DNA: TGTGCCAGCAGTCCGACCCTGGGAGAGCAGTACTTC. V usage is TRBV6-1 and J usage is TRBJ2-7; D is uncertain. Germline CDR1 reads MNHNS; CDR2 reads SASEGT. CDR3 length: 12 amino acids. V lost 5 bases, J lost 7 bases, and 12 bases lay in between.

CDR3 loop: CASSLLGEGGYEQYF. DNA of the CDR3: TGTGCCAGCAGTTTATTGGGTGAGGGGGGCTACGAGCAGTACTTC. This sequence joins TRBV28 and TRBJ2-7; possibly TRBD1 or TRBD2 for D (6 bases each). CDR3 length equals 15 residues. V dropped 1 base and J dropped 3 bases, with 13 bases sitting between them. Looked up from germline, CDR1 is MDHEN and CDR2 is SYDVKM.

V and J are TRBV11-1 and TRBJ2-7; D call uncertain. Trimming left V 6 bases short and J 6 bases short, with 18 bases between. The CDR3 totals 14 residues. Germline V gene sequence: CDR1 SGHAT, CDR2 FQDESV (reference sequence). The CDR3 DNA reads TGTGCCAGCAGAAGTCCGGGTCTTCCTTCCGAGCAGTACTTC. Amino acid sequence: CASRSPGLPSEQYF.

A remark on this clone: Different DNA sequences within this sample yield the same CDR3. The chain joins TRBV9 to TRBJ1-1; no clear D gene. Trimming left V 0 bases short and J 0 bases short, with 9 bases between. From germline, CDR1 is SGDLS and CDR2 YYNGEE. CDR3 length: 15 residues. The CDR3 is CASSVEGDMNTEAFF. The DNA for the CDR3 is TGTGCCAGCAGCGTAGAGGGCGACATGAACACTGAAGCTTTCTTT.

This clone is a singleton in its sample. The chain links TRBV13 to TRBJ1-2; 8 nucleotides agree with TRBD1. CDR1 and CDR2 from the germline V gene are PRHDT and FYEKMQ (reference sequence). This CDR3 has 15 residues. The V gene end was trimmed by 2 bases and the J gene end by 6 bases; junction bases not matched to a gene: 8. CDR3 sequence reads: CASSLLMTGDDGYTF. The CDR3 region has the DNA TGTGCCAGCAGCTTACTGATGACAGGGGATGATGGCTACACCTTC.

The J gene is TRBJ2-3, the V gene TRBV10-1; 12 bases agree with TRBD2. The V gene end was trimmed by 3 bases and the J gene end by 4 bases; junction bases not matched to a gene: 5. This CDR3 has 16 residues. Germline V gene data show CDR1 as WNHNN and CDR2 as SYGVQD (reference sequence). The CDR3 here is CASSEASGGAPDTQYF. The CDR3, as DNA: TGCGCCAGCAGTGAAGCTAGCGGGGGGGCCCCAGATACGCAGTATTTT.

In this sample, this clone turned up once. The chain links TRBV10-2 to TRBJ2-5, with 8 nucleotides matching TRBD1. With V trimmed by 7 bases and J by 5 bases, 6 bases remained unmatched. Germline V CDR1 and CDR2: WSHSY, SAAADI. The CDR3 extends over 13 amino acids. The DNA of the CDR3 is TGCGCCAGCACCGTGGACAGGGAGGAGACCCAGTACTTC. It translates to CASTVDREETQYF.

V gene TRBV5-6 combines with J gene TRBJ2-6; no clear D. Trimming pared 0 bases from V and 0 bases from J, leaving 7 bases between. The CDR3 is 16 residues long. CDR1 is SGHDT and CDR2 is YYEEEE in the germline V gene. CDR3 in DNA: TGTGCCAGCAGCTTGGTCCCGATCTCTGGGGCCAACGTCCTGACTTTC. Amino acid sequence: CASSLVPISGANVLTF.

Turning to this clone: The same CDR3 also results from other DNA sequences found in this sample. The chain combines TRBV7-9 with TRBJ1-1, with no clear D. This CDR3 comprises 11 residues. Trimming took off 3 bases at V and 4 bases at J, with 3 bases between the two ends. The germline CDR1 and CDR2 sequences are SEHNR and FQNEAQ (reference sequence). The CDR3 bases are TGTGCCAGCAGCTTTCTCACTGAAGCTTTCTTT. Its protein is CASSFLTEAFF.

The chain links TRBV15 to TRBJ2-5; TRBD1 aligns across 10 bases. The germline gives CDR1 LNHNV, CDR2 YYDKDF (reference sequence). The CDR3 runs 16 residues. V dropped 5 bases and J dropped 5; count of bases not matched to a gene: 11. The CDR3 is CATSSLTGGAGETQYF. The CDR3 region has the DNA TGTGCCACCAGCTCCCTGACAGGGGGCGCCGGGGAGACCCAGTACTTC. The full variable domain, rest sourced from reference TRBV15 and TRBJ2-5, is DAMVIQNPRYQVTQFGKPVTLSCSQTLNHNVMYWYQQKSSQAPKLLFHYYDKDFNNEADTPDNFQSRRPNTSFCFLDIRSPGLGDTAMYLCATSSLTGGAGETQYFGPGTRLLVL.

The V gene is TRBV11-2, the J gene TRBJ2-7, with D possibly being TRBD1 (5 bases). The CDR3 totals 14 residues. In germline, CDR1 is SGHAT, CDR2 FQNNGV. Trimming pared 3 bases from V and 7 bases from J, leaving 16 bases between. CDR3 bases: TGTGCCAGCAGCTTTGCAGGGATGGTGGAGGAGCAGTACTTC. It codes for CASSFAGMVEEQYF.

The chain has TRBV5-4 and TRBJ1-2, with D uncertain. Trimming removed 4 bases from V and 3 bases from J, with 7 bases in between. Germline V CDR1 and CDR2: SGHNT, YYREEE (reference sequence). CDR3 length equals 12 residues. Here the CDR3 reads CASSGRDYGYTF. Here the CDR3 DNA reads TGTGCCAGCAGCGGCCGAGACTATGGCTACACCTTC.

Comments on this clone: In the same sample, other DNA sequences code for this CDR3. The CDR3 nucleotides read TGTGCCAGCAGCTCAGATTCCTACGAGCAGTACTTC. Translating gives CASSSDSYEQYF. V gene TRBV5-6 combines with J gene TRBJ2-7, with D unresolved. V gave up 3 bases and J gave up 1 base, with 5 bases separating them. The CDR3 is 12 residues long. CDR1 and CDR2 from the germline V gene are SGHDT and YYEEEE.

The CDR3: CASSWGADNEQFF. For the CDR3, the DNA is TGTGCCAGCAGCTGGGGAGCGGACAATGAGCAGTTCTTC. The rearrangement uses TRBV5-6 and TRBJ2-1; perhaps TRBD2 as D (5 bases). The germline V gene has CDR1 SGHDT and CDR2 YYEEEE. This CDR3 is built from 13 residues. The germline V and J ends were trimmed by 3 bases and 5 bases, with 9 bases remaining between them.

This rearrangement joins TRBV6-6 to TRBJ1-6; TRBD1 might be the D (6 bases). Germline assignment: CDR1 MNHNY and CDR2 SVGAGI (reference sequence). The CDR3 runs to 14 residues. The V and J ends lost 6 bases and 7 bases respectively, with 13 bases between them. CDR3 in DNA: TGTGCCAGCAGCACCGGGACACCGAATTCACCCCTCCACTTT. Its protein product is CASSTGTPNSPLHF.

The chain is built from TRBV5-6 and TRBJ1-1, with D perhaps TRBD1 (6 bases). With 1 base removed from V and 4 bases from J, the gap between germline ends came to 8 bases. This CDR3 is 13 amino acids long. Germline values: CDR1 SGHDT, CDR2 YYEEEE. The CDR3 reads CASSLSGATEAFF. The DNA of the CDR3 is TGTGCCAGCAGCTTGTCAGGGGCCACTGAAGCTTTCTTT.

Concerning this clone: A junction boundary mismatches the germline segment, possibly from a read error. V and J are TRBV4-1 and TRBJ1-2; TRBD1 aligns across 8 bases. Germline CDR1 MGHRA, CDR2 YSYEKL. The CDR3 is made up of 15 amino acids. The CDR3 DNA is TGCGCCAGCAGCCTCCCAGGGGGACAGGATGGTGGCTTCACCTTC. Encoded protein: CASSLPGGQDGGFTF.

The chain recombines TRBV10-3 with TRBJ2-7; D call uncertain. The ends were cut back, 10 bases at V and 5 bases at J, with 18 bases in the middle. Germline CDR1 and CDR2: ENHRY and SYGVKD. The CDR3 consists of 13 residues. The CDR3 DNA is TGTGCCACGCTTGGCCAGGATGAGAACGAGCAGTACTTC. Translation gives CATLGQDENEQYF.

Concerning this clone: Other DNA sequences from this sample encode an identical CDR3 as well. The chain's CDR3 is CASSEGRGSSYEQYF. The CDR3 DNA reads as TGTGCCAGCAGTGAAGGGCGGGGGAGCTCCTACGAGCAGTACTTC. The chain employs TRBV2 and TRBJ2-7; 7 nucleotides match TRBD2. Per the germline V gene, CDR1 is SNHLY and CDR2 is FYNNEI. This CDR3 region has 15 residues. V shed 1 base and J 0 bases; nucleotides not matched to a gene: 3.

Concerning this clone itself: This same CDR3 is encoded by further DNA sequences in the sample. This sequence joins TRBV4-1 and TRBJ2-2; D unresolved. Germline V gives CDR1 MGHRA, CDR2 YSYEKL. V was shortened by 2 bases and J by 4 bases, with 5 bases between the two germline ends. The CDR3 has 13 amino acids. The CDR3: CASSQPSTGELFF. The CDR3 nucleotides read TGCGCCAGCAGCCAACCTAGCACCGGGGAGCTGTTTTTT.

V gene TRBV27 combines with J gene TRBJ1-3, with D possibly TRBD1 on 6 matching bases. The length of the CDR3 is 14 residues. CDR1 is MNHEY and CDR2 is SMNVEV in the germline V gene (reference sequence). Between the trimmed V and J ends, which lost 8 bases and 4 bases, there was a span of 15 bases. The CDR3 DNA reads TGTGCCAGCCCCCTGAGGGGGACAGGAAACACCATATATTTT. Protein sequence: CASPLRGTGNTIYF.

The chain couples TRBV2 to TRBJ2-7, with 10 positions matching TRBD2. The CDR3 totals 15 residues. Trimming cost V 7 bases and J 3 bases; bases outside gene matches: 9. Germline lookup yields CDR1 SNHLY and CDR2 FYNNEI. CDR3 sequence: CASNLAGGLDYEQYF. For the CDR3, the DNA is TGTGCCAGCAATTTAGCGGGAGGCCTTGACTACGAGCAGTACTTC. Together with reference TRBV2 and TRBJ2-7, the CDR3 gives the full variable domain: EPEVTQTPSHQVTQMGQEVILRCVPISNHLYFYWYRQILGQKVEFLVSFYNNEISEKSEIFDDQFSVERPDGSNFTLKIRSTKLEDSAMYFCASNLAGGLDYEQYFGPGTRLTVT.

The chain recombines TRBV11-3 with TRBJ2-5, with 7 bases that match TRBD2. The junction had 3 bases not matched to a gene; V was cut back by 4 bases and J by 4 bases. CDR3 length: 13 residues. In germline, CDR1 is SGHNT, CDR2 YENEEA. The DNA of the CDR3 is TGTGCCAGCAGCTCAGGGACTATAGAGACCCAGTACTTC. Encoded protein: CASSSGTIETQYF.

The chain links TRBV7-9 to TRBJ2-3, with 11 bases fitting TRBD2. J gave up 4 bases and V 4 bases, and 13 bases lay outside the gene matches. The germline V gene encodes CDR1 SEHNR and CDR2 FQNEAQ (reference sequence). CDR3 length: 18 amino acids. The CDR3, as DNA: TGTGCCAGCAGCTCAAAACCGACTAGCGGGAAGGGGCCAGATACGCAGTATTTT. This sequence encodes CASSSKPTSGKGPDTQYF. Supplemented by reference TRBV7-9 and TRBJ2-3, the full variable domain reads DTGVSQNPRHKITKRGQNVTFRCDPISEHNRLYWYRQTLGQGPEFLTYFQNEAQLEKSRLLSDRFSAERPKGSFSTLEIQRTEQGDSAMYLCASSSKPTSGKGPDTQYFGPGTRLTVL.